Listed below are T cell receptor beta chains from one sample, sequenced in a study of OX40 agonist ivuxolimab in advanced cancers. Assay used: immunoSEQ multiplex PCR; TCRdb lists only in-frame clones, some missing. The sample contains 35,000 to 45,000 clones, over 75% of which appear only once. This specimen consisted of CD4+ or CD8+ T cells sorted from blood, obtained in a trial of the OX40 agonist ivuxolimab. The origin of the receptors is an adult with an advanced solid tumor such as melanoma, head and neck, liver or kidney cancer. Both conserved end residues are part of each CDR3. D genes are given only for firm matches. Clone size is not always given. Where it is, it says once, few, many or a class for expanded clones.

TRBJ1-1,15,NA,NA,TRBV6-6,TGTGCCAGCAGTTACTCGTTTGGAACGAACACTGAAGCTTTCTTT,CASSYSFGTNTEAFF
TRBJ2-2,12,NA,NA,TRBV29-1,TGCAGCGCTGGGGCAAACACCGGGGAGCTGTTTTTT,CSAGANTGELFF
TRBJ2-1,12,NA,few,TRBV7-9,TGTGCCAGCAGCTTAGCCGGGACAGAGCAGTTCTTC,CASSLAGTEQFF
TRBJ2-7,13,TRBD2,NA,TRBV5-1,TGCGCCAGCAGCACACCGGGACTAGGAGAGCAGTACTTC,CASSTPGLGEQYF
TRBJ1-1,17,NA,NA,TRBV7-2,TGTGCCAGCAGCTTAAAGGTTCCAGGGTCGGGGAACACTGAAGCTTTCTTT,CASSLKVPGSGNTEAFF
TRBJ2-7,14,NA,NA,TRBV6-6,TGTGCCAGCAGTCATAACACCGATCCCCACGAGCAGTACTTC,CASSHNTDPHEQYF
TRBJ2-7,15,TRBD1,few,TRBV10-3,TGTGCCATCAGTGAGGGGTGGGACAGAACCTACGAGCAGTACTTC,CAISEGWDRTYEQYF
TRBJ2-3,12,NA,NA,TRBV28,TGTGCCAGCAGTCCTGGCACAGATACGCAGTATTTT,CASSPGTDTQYF
TRBJ1-2,13,NA,NA,TRBV11-3,TGTGCCAGCAGCACAGGACTGGGCGGTGGCTACACCTTC,CASSTGLGGGYTF
TRBJ1-2,14,NA,NA,TRBV6-4,TGTGCCAGCAGTGCCGGGACGCTTAACTATGGCTACACCTTC,CASSAGTLNYGYTF
TRBJ2-7,11,NA,NA,TRBV20-1,TGCAGTGCTAAGCGCTTCAACGAGCAGTACTTC,CSAKRFNEQYF
TRBJ2-2,13,NA,NA,TRBV2,TGTGCCACGGCACCCCCCAACACCGGGGAGCTGTTTTTT,CATAPPNTGELFF
TRBJ2-3,20,NA,NA,TRBV9,TGTGCCAGCAGCGTGTCTTCCGGGAGCTTACCCAACTTAGTCACAGATACGCAGTATTTT,CASSVSSGSLPNLVTDTQYF
TRBJ2-7,13,NA,NA,TRBV7-2,TGTGCCAGCAGCTTTAGTCCGGGGGACGAGCAGTACTTC,CASSFSPGDEQYF
TRBJ2-7,16,TRBD1,NA,TRBV7-9,TGTGCCAGCAGCCCCCGGGACAGGGGGATCCTCTACGAGCAGTACTTC,CASSPRDRGILYEQYF
TRBJ1-1,16,NA,NA,TRBV7-8,TGTGCCAGCAGCTTAGCCCCCTCCCGGACTAGCGCCCTAGCTTTCTTT,CASSLAPSRTSALAFF
TRBJ1-4,19,NA,once,TRBV15,TGTGCCACCAGCAGGGCGAGGTGGCAGCTTGATACAACTAATGAAAAACTGTTTTTT,CATSRARWQLDTTNEKLFF
TRBJ1-3,16,TRBD1,NA,TRBV5-1,TGCGCCAGCAGCTTGGGGGACAGAAACTCTGGAAACACCATATATTTT,CASSLGDRNSGNTIYF
TRBJ1-1,13,NA,NA,TRBV7-6,TGTGCCAGCAGCGTATCGTTAGGGGATGAAGCTTTCTTT,CASSVSLGDEAFF
TRBJ2-7,14,TRBD2,NA,TRBV7-2,TGTGCCAGCAGCCAAAGCGGGGGGGCCTACGAGCAGTACTTC,CASSQSGGAYEQYF
TRBJ1-3,14,NA,NA,TRBV6-6,TGTGCCAGCAGTTTCCACCGGGACTCAGACACCATATATTTT,CASSFHRDSDTIYF
TRBJ2-2,14,NA,NA,TRBV27,TGTGCCAGCAGTTTAGGGCACACCACCGGGGAGCTGTTTTTT,CASSLGHTTGELFF
TRBJ2-1,17,NA,few,TRBV7-6,TGTGCCAGCAGCTTAGCTTCGGGTCTGAACTCCTACAATGAGCAGTTCTTC,CASSLASGLNSYNEQFF
TRBJ2-6,14,NA,NA,TRBV6-4,TGTGCCAGCAGAAAAGACTCTGGGGCCAACGTCCTGACTTTC,CASRKDSGANVLTF
TRBJ2-2,19,TRBD1,NA,TRBV5-6,TGTGCCAGCAGCTTGACGAGCCCTTACAGGGGGCTAAACACCGGGGAGCTGTTTTTT,CASSLTSPYRGLNTGELFF
TRBJ2-5,15,TRBD1,NA,TRBV12-5,TGTGCTAGTGGCACCGGGACAGGGGGCAAAGAGACCCAGTACTTC,CASGTGTGGKETQYF
TRBJ2-2,14,NA,NA,TRBV10-3,TGTGCCATCAGTGCGGACTTAAACACCGGGGAGCTGTTTTTT,CAISADLNTGELFF
TRBJ1-2,17,NA,NA,TRBV4-3,TGCGCCAGCAGCCAGGTAGCACCCCGGGGGTTTGACTATGGCTACACCTTC,CASSQVAPRGFDYGYTF
TRBJ2-1,16,NA,NA,TRBV28,TGTGCCAGCCGCGCTGGGGCGGGATCCCTCCGGAATGAGCAGTTCTTC,CASRAGAGSLRNEQFF
TRBJ2-7,15,TRBD2,NA,TRBV28,TGTGCCAGCAGTCCCTTAGCGGGAGGTGTCTACGAGCAGTACTTC,CASSPLAGGVYEQYF
TRBJ2-7,17,TRBD2,NA,TRBV2,TGTGCCAGCAATGGGGTTCGCGGGAGGGCCATGTCCTACGAGCAGTACTTC,CASNGVRGRAMSYEQYF
TRBJ1-5,14,TRBD1,NA,TRBV9,TGTGCCAGCAGCGTCGGGACAGACAATCAGCCCCAGCATTTT,CASSVGTDNQPQHF
TRBJ2-1,15,NA,NA,TRBV28,TGTGCCAGCAGTCCTCAAAGGGCCATGGGCAATGAGCAGTTCTTC,CASSPQRAMGNEQFF
TRBJ1-3,13,NA,NA,TRBV5-4,TGTGCCAGCAGCCAGGGAGGGTTAAACACCATATATTTT,CASSQGGLNTIYF
TRBJ2-3,15,TRBD1,NA,TRBV6-1,TGTGCCAGCGGGACAGGGCGGGTTATAACAGATACGCAGTATTTT,CASGTGRVITDTQYF
TRBJ2-2,12,NA,once,TRBV5-4,TGTGCCAGCAGCTTGGCGGCCGGGGAGCTGTTTTTT,CASSLAAGELFF
TRBJ2-2,14,NA,NA,TRBV7-9,TGTGCCAGCAGCTTAGGACAGAACACCGGGGAGCTGTTTTTT,CASSLGQNTGELFF
TRBJ1-1,15,NA,NA,TRBV6-1,TGTGCCAGCAGTGAAGCGCTGGACATACCCACTGAAGCTTTCTTT,CASSEALDIPTEAFF
TRBJ2-5,12,NA,NA,TRBV6-6,TGTGCCAGCAGTTACCGATGGGAGACCCAGTACTTC,CASSYRWETQYF
TRBJ2-7,13,TRBD2,NA,TRBV29-1,TGCAGCGTTGAAGGACTAGCCGGCTACGAGCAGTACTTC,CSVEGLAGYEQYF
TRBJ1-4,15,TRBD1,NA,TRBV9,TGTGCCAGCAGCGACAACAGGGGGGATAATGAAAAACTGTTTTTT,CASSDNRGDNEKLFF
TRBJ2-4,17,TRBD1,NA,TRBV4-3,TGCGCCAGCAGCCAAGATTACAGGGGAATAGCCAAAAACATTCAGTACTTC,CASSQDYRGIAKNIQYF
TRBJ1-5,13,NA,once,TRBV27,TGTGCCAGCAGCCGCCCCGGGGGACAGCCCCAGCATTTT,CASSRPGGQPQHF
TRBJ2-5,13,NA,NA,TRBV5-1,TGCGCCAGCAGCCACGGGAACCAAGAGACCCAGTACTTC,CASSHGNQETQYF
TRBJ2-1,10,NA,NA,TRBV20-1,TGCAGTGCTAGAAATCGTGAGCAGTTCTTC,CSARNREQFF
TRBJ2-2,16,NA,NA,TRBV6-5,TGTGCCAGCAGTTACGACGGGGTGAGGGTACCCGGGGAGCTGTTTTTT,CASSYDGVRVPGELFF
TRBJ2-3,18,TRBD2,NA,TRBV4-1,TGCGCCAGCAGCCAAGGAGGCCTAGCGGGGGGCGGGACAGATACGCAGTATTTT,CASSQGGLAGGGTDTQYF
TRBJ2-7,15,TRBD1,NA,TRBV5-4,TGTGCCAGCAGCGAAGCCGGGACAGGGGACTACGAGCAGTACTTC,CASSEAGTGDYEQYF
TRBJ1-1,13,NA,NA,TRBV25-1,TGTGCCAGCATTAGAAATGTGGGGACAGAAGCTTTCTTT,CASIRNVGTEAFF
TRBJ2-1,13,NA,NA,TRBV19,TGTGCCAGTAGTATCATCGGCGGGTTTGAGCAGTTCTTC,CASSIIGGFEQFF
TRBJ2-1,17,TRBD2,NA,TRBV29-1,TGCAGCGTCATAGGACTAGCGGGAGAAGGCACCTACAATGAGCAGTTCTTC,CSVIGLAGEGTYNEQFF
TRBJ1-1,14,NA,few,TRBV19,TGTGCCAGTATCGGGGGGCGCATGAACACTGAAGCTTTCTTT,CASIGGRMNTEAFF
TRBJ2-5,13,NA,NA,TRBV10-3,TGTGCCGCAAAACAGGGAAATCAAGAGACCCAGTACTTC,CAAKQGNQETQYF
TRBJ2-1,17,TRBD2,once,TRBV11-1,TGTGCCAGCAGCTTGCCCCAACTAGCGCAATCCTACAATGAGCAGTTCTTC,CASSLPQLAQSYNEQFF
TRBJ1-1,13,NA,NA,TRBV27,TGTGCCAGCACCGTAATTGGGGGCACTGAAGCTTTCTTT,CASTVIGGTEAFF